Listed here are 5 T cell receptor beta chains from one sample, sequenced in a study of OX40 agonist ivuxolimab in advanced cancers. TCRdb's copy holds only in-frame clones and misses some; the assay was immunoSEQ multiplex PCR. The table includes over 20,000 clones, approximately 84% detected once. Specimen: CD4+ or CD8+ T cells sorted from blood, collected in a trial of the OX40 agonist ivuxolimab. Source of these receptors: an adult with an advanced solid tumor such as melanoma, head and neck, liver or kidney cancer.

The V call is TRBV18, the J call TRBJ1-5; D call uncertain. The CDR3 sequence is 16 residues long. Germline V gene lookup returns CDR1 KGHSH and CDR2 LQKENI. V lost 8 bases and J lost 0, with 17 bases in between. The CDR3 reads CASLRPFEYSNQPQHF. CDR3 sequence (DNA): TGTGCCAGCCTACGGCCGTTTGAGTATAGCAATCAGCCCCAGCATTTT.

The genes are TRBV5-8 and TRBJ2-3, with 9 bases that match TRBD2. The CDR3 has 16 amino acids. V lost 9 bases and J lost 1; bases outside the gene matches: 12. Per the germline V gene, CDR1 is SGHTS and CDR2 is YDEGEE. The CDR3 sequence is CATDTPSGAGTDTQYF. In DNA, the CDR3 is TGTGCCACTGATACACCTAGCGGGGCAGGCACAGATACGCAGTATTTT.

This clone was counted a single time. This sequence joins TRBV29-1 and TRBJ2-5; D possibly uses TRBD1 or TRBD2 (5 bases each). The CDR3 totals 11 residues. Germline-derived CDR1 and CDR2 are SQVTM and ANQGSEA. V was shortened by 7 bases and J by 10 bases, with 16 bases between the two germline ends. The CDR3 DNA reads TGCAGCGGCTCGGGGCCCCGCGACCAGTACTTC. Protein sequence: CSGSGPRDQYF. The whole variable domain, remainder taken from reference TRBV29-1 and TRBJ2-5, is SAVISQKPSRDICQRGTSLTIQCQVDSQVTMMFWYRQQPGQSLTLIATANQGSEATYESGFVIDKFPISRPNLTFSTLTVSNMSPEDSSIYLCSGSGPRDQYFGPGTRLLVL.

This clone was picked up one time. The chain recombines TRBV9 with TRBJ1-2; 7 bases align to TRBD1. The CDR3 runs 15 residues. V was clipped by 4 bases and J by 4 bases; unmatched bases: 10. The germline gives CDR1 SGDLS, CDR2 YYNGEE. CDR3 sequence reads: CASSHTGTVTYGYTF. The CDR3 DNA is TGTGCCAGCAGCCATACCGGGACAGTCACCTATGGCTACACCTTC.

The CDR3 DNA reads TGTGCCAGTAGTATCGGAGGACAGGGGGCCTACGAGCAGTACTTC. Its protein product is CASSIGGQGAYEQYF. The chain employs TRBV19 and TRBJ2-7; 10 bases align to TRBD1. The CDR3 consists of 15 residues. Unmatched junction bases numbered 4, after V lost 3 bases and J lost 2 bases. Germline CDR1 reads LNHDA; CDR2 reads SQIVND (reference sequence).